The subject of this entry is one T cell receptor beta chain. The time point was: newly diagnosed GD, antithyroid drugs for less than 3 months. After RNA was extracted from PBMCs, the TCR library was made from it. This record comes from a study of regulatory T cells in long-lasting Graves disease. Combining iRepertoire HTBI primers with Arm-PCR of CDR3 regions, the authors built TCR beta libraries. TCRdb re-called the multiplex PCR reads with MiXCR, one entry per CDR3 protein. The data show hundreds of thousands of distinct CDR3 sequences, with about 15% seen just once and approximately 7.8% held by the top ten. The CDR3 consists of 19 residues. Germline CDR1 and CDR2: MDHEN and SYDVKM. V dropped 6 bases and J dropped 0; count of bases not matched to a gene: 13. These data are also associated with another study on T cells in Graves' hyperthyroidism and ophthalmopathy. From that paper: The HTBI primer set drove a first-round RT-PCR of the TCR CDR3.

Source: peripheral blood mononuclear cells (PBMCs), taken at new diagnosis, from a patient treated with antithyroid drugs. The chain has TRBV28 and TRBJ2-1, with 11 nucleotides matching TRBD2. This sequence was found in a woman in her forties with Graves disease. Here the CDR3 DNA reads TGTGCCAGCAGGCCACCTGGGACTAGCGGCTCGAGCTCCTACAATGAGCAGTTCTTC. This codes for CASRPPGTSGSSSYNEQFF.